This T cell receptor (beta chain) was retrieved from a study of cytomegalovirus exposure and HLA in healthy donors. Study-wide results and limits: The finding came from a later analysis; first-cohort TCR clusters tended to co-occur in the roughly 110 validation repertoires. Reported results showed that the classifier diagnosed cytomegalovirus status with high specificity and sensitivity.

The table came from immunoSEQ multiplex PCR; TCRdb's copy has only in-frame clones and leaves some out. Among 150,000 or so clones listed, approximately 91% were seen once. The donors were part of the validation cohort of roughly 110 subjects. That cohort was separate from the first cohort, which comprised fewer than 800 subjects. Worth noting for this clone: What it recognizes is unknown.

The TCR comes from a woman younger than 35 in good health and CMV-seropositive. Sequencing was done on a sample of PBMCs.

CDR3 nucleotides: TGTGCCAGTAGTATAGATCAGACCGGGACAGGGGGTTATGAGCAGTTCTTC. It specifies CASSIDQTGTGGYEQFF. The chain couples TRBV19 to TRBJ2-1; 11 bases match TRBD1. The CDR3 is 17 residues long. The V segment lost 0 bases and the J segment 8 bases; nucleotides outside the gene matches: 9. Per germline, CDR1 LNHDA and CDR2 SQIVND (reference sequence).